Following are 9 T cell receptor beta chains from one sample sequenced in a study of shared clonotypes between healthy human individuals. TCRdb keeps only in-frame clones here, not all; method: immunoSEQ multiplex PCR. The repertoire consists of approximately 640,000 clones, with 60% to 80% occurring once and the leading ten covering around 2%. Sequenced: memory CD4+ T cells sorted from blood. Subset reported: CD45RA-negative fraction. The receptors come from a woman in her twenties or thirties in good health.

This clone was observed a few times. V usage is TRBV7-7 and J usage is TRBJ2-1, with a possible D match to TRBD2 (5 bases). V lost 2 bases and J 8 bases, leaving 16 bases between the germline ends. This CDR3 contains 15 residues. Germline CDR1 reads SSHAT; CDR2 reads FNYEAQ (reference sequence). As DNA, the CDR3 is TGTGCCAGCAGCTTAAGTGGAGGCCGGGAAGATGAGCAGTTCTTC. Protein sequence: CASSLSGGREDEQFF.

This clone was recorded only once. The V gene is TRBV19, the J gene TRBJ2-6; D call uncertain. Germline CDR1 and CDR2: LNHDA and SQIVND (reference sequence). CDR3 length equals 15 residues. Trimming stripped 2 bases from V and 0 bases from J, with 5 bases between. CDR3 sequence reads: CASSIMLSGANVLTF. The CDR3 DNA sequence: TGTGCCAGTAGTATAATGCTCTCTGGGGCCAACGTCCTGACTTTC. Complete variable domain (other parts from reference TRBV19 and TRBJ2-6): DGGITQSPKYLFRKEGQNVTLSCEQNLNHDAMYWYRQDPGQGLRLIYYSQIVNDFQKGDIAEGYSVSREKKESFPLTVTSAQKNPTAFYLCASSIMLSGANVLTFGAGSRLTVL.

This sequence joins TRBV19 and TRBJ2-7; D gene ambiguous. The CDR3 is 16 residues long. CDR1 and CDR2 from the germline V gene are LNHDA and SQIVND (reference sequence). V lost 5 bases to trimming and J lost 0 bases, with 17 bases between them. The CDR3 loop is CASSLDGYEYSYEQYF. DNA of the CDR3: TGTGCCAGTAGTCTGGACGGCTACGAGTACTCCTACGAGCAGTACTTC.

V is TRBV29-1 and J is TRBJ2-5; no clear D. Judging by the DNA end, TRBJ2-7 fits better; the J call may be wrong. Germline V gene lookup returns CDR1 SQVTM and CDR2 ANQGSEA. This CDR3 is built from 11 residues. The CDR3 here is CRTPLSYEQYF. In nucleotides, the CDR3 is TGCAGAACACCCCTTTCCTACGAGCAGTACTTC.

The chain is built from TRBV7-8 and TRBJ2-1, with D unresolved. Germline loops: CDR1 SGHVS, CDR2 FQNEAQ. The CDR3 is 14 amino acids. V dropped 4 bases and J dropped 6 bases, with 13 bases sitting between them. Here the CDR3 reads CASSWGRRRNEQFF. The CDR3 DNA sequence: TGTGCCAGCAGCTGGGGTCGGCGCCGCAATGAGCAGTTCTTC.

This chain joins TRBV29-1 and TRBJ1-1; D remains unclear. This CDR3 has 13 amino acids. Trimming removed 5 bases at V and 0 bases at J, with 10 bases between. Per the germline V gene, CDR1 is SQVTM and CDR2 is ANQGSEA. CDR3 sequence (DNA): TGCAGCGTTTCTTTGGAGATGAACACTGAAGCTTTCTTT. Translating it yields CSVSLEMNTEAFF.

This clone came up once. V gene TRBV2 combines with J gene TRBJ1-5; maybe TRBD1 (6 bases). Trimming removed 3 bases at V and 5 bases at J, with 14 bases between. There are 15 residues in the CDR3. CDR1 and CDR2 from the germline V gene are SNHLY and FYNNEI. The CDR3 here is CASSEGGARDQPQHF. CDR3 DNA: TGTGCCAGCAGTGAGGGGGGGGCTAGGGATCAGCCCCAGCATTTT.

This clone occurred a few times. The chain couples TRBV28 to TRBJ1-1, with unresolved D. The CDR3 totals 13 residues. The ends were cut back, 5 bases at V and 2 bases at J, with 9 bases in the middle. The germline CDR1 and CDR2 sequences are MDHEN and SYDVKM. This CDR3 is CASSQDINTEAFF. The CDR3 DNA is TGTGCCAGCAGTCAAGACATTAACACTGAAGCTTTCTTT. Looking up the rest from reference TRBV28 and TRBJ1-1 gives the full variable domain: DVKVTQSSRYLVKRTGEKVFLECVQDMDHENMFWYRQDPGLGLRLIYFSYDVKMKEKGDIPEGYSVSREKKERFSLILESASTNQTSMYLCASSQDINTEAFFGQGTRLTVV.

The chain carries TRBV19 and TRBJ1-3; D call uncertain. Trimming cost V 9 bases and J 0 bases, with 15 bases left between them. Germline V lookup: CDR1 LNHDA, CDR2 SQIVND (reference sequence). The CDR3 is 15 residues long. CDR3 nucleotide sequence: TGTGCCAGCGGGGTGTCATACAGCTCTGGAAACACCATATATTTT. Translated: CASGVSYSSGNTIYF.